The 23 T cell receptor beta chains below were found in one sample sequenced in a study of OX40 agonist ivuxolimab in advanced cancers. Here immunoSEQ multiplex PCR was the method, and the copy in TCRdb shows in-frame clones only, minus some. Of approximately 99,000 clones listed, approximately 94% are singletons. Sequencing used CD4+ or CD8+ T cells sorted from blood, obtained in a trial of the OX40 agonist ivuxolimab. These receptors were obtained from an adult with an advanced solid tumor such as melanoma, head and neck, liver or kidney cancer.

This clone was recorded once. This chain uses TRBV4-1 with TRBJ2-7; either TRBD1 or TRBD2 may supply D (5 bases each). Germline-derived CDR1 and CDR2 are MGHRA and YSYEKL. The CDR3 is made up of 15 amino acids. V was trimmed by 4 bases and J by 5 bases, leaving 18 bases between them. CDR3 coding DNA: TGCGCCAGCAGCCGAGAGGGGTTCACCCCTAACGAGCAGTACTTC. It yields the protein CASSREGFTPNEQYF.

The chain recombines TRBV5-1 with TRBJ1-6; TRBD1 agrees at 8 bases. The germline V gene encodes CDR1 SGHRS and CDR2 YFSETQ. V was clipped by 4 bases and J by 1 base; unmatched bases: 7. The CDR3 extends over 17 amino acids. CDR3 in DNA: TGCGCCAGCAGCGGCGGACAGGGTTGGTCCTATAATTCACCCCTCCACTTT. Encoded protein: CASSGGQGWSYNSPLHF.

The V call is TRBV21-1, the J call TRBJ1-1. TRBV21-1 is marked as a pseudogene. The CDR3 runs to 15 residues. In nucleotides, the CDR3 is TGTGCCAGCAGTCCAATAGGACTCCCGAACACTGAAGCTTTCTTT. Translation gives CASSPIGLPNTEAFF.

The chain carries TRBV5-1 and TRBJ1-3, with TRBD1 as a possible D gene (6 bases). The CDR3 totals 16 residues. V lost 3 bases and J lost 2, with 15 bases in between. Germline CDR1 reads SGHRS; CDR2 reads YFSETQ. Written as DNA, the CDR3 is TGCGCCAGCAGCTCCATCTCCCAGGGGACTGGAAACACCATATATTTT. As protein: CASSSISQGTGNTIYF.

CDR3 region: CASSIDPDRAPNQPQHF. In DNA form, the CDR3 reads TGTGCCAGTAGTATAGACCCCGACAGGGCCCCCAATCAGCCCCAGCATTTT. The rearrangement joins TRBV19 to TRBJ1-5, with 7 bases matching TRBD1. CDR3 length equals 17 residues. Germline CDR1 is LNHDA and CDR2 is SQIVND (reference sequence). J gave up 3 bases and V 0 bases, and 8 bases lay outside the gene matches.

This chain links TRBV5-1 with TRBJ1-4, with D perhaps TRBD1 (5 bases). Trimming removed 3 bases from V and 5 bases from J, with 17 bases in between. This CDR3 is built from 16 residues. Germline V gives CDR1 SGHRS, CDR2 YFSETQ. For the CDR3, the DNA is TGCGCCAGCAGCTGGAAGGGGAACTCGGGGAATGAAAAACTGTTTTTT. Protein sequence: CASSWKGNSGNEKLFF.

CDR3 sequence reads: CASSGIEKLFF. CDR3 coding DNA: TGTGCCAGCAGTGGTATCGAAAAACTGTTTTTT. This chain uses TRBV28 with TRBJ1-4; no firm D call. With 5 bases removed from V and 8 bases from J, the gap between germline ends came to 6 bases. Looked up from germline, CDR1 is MDHEN and CDR2 is SYDVKM. This CDR3 has 11 residues.

V usage is TRBV5-5 and J usage is TRBJ1-1, with a possible D match to TRBD1 (5 bases). The V and J ends lost 3 bases and 3 bases respectively, with 12 bases between them. The CDR3 has 14 residues. Germline V gene sequence: CDR1 SGHKS, CDR2 YYEKEE (reference sequence). The CDR3 reads CASSSLGGDTEAFF. The CDR3 nucleotides read TGTGCCAGCAGCTCGCTCGGGGGGGACACTGAAGCTTTCTTT.

The chain carries TRBV18 and TRBJ1-3; D not resolved. CDR3 size: 16 residues. Germline CDR1 and CDR2: KGHSH and LQKENI. With 3 bases removed from V and 0 bases from J, the gap between germline ends came to 12 bases. Written as DNA, the CDR3 is TGTGCCAGCTCACCCAAGACGGAGAGCTCTGGAAACACCATATATTTT. As protein: CASSPKTESSGNTIYF.

The chain has TRBV7-2 and TRBJ1-2; 9 bases agree with TRBD1. The CDR3 spans 14 residues. The ends lost 6 bases at V and 4 bases at J; junction bases unmatched: 6. The germline CDR1 and CDR2 sequences are SGHTA and FQGNSA. The CDR3 here is CASSLPTGGYGYTF. In DNA form, the CDR3 reads TGTGCCAGCAGTCTACCGACAGGGGGCTATGGCTACACCTTC.

The chain is built from TRBV18 and TRBJ2-7; TRBD1 or TRBD2 may be the D gene (5 bases each). The germline V and J ends were trimmed by 6 bases and 3 bases, with 12 bases remaining between them. Germline CDR1 and CDR2: KGHSH and LQKENI. The CDR3 runs to 13 residues. Here the CDR3 reads CASSGAPRYEQYF. The CDR3 DNA reads as TGTGCCAGCTCCGGGGCCCCTCGCTACGAGCAGTACTTC.

This chain links TRBV9 with TRBJ2-3, with TRBD1 matching over 7 bases. CDR3 length equals 12 residues. Germline trimming cut 6 bases from V and 5 bases from J; bases unmatched to any gene: 3. Per the germline V gene, CDR1 is SGDLS and CDR2 is YYNGEE. The CDR3 coding sequence is TGTGCCAGCAACAGGGGTGGAGATACGCAGTATTTT. It encodes CASNRGGDTQYF.

This clone occurred once. The genes are TRBV18 and TRBJ1-2, with 7 nucleotides matching TRBD1. Germline V gene lookup returns CDR1 KGHSH and CDR2 LQKENI. CDR3 length equals 15 residues. The junction had 11 bases not matched to a gene; V was cut back by 2 bases and J by 8 bases. CDR3 DNA sequence: TGTGCCAGCTCACCAGGGGAGGGGGCTTCGTACGGCTACACCTTC. It is translated as CASSPGEGASYGYTF.

The V call is TRBV30, the J call TRBJ2-3; D assignment may be TRBD1 or TRBD2 (6 bases each). The CDR3 runs to 15 residues. In germline, CDR1 is GTSNPN, CDR2 SVGIG (reference sequence). V gave up 0 bases and J gave up 1 base, with 11 bases separating them. The CDR3 protein is CAWSVWGAGTDTQYF. The CDR3 DNA sequence: TGTGCCTGGAGTGTGTGGGGGGCCGGCACAGATACGCAGTATTTT.

V is TRBV9 and J is TRBJ2-1; 9 positions match TRBD2. CDR1 is SGDLS and CDR2 is YYNGEE in the germline V gene. The CDR3 spans 15 residues. J was trimmed by 4 bases and V by 2 bases; bases with no gene match: 4. The CDR3 spells CASSVLAGYYNEQFF. In DNA form, the CDR3 reads TGTGCCAGCAGCGTCCTAGCGGGATATTACAATGAGCAGTTCTTC.

The V and J genes are TRBV5-4 and TRBJ2-7, with TRBD2 as a possible D gene (6 bases). Germline loops: CDR1 SGHNT, CDR2 YYREEE (reference sequence). V lost 0 bases, J lost 0 bases, and 13 bases lay in between. This CDR3 is 16 amino acids long. The CDR3 nucleotides read TGTGCCAGCAGCTTGGGAGGGACTGCGAGCTCCTACGAGCAGTACTTC. This encodes CASSLGGTASSYEQYF.

The rearrangement uses TRBV28 and TRBJ2-1; D call uncertain. Germline V gene lookup returns CDR1 MDHEN and CDR2 SYDVKM. V lost 6 bases to trimming and J lost 7 bases, with 7 bases between them. This CDR3 contains 11 residues. The CDR3, as DNA: TGTGCCAGCAGGGAGATGAATGAGCAGTTCTTC. Its translation is CASREMNEQFF.

The chain combines TRBV9 with TRBJ1-2, with TRBD1 as a possible D gene (5 bases). CDR1 and CDR2 (germline): SGDLS, YYNGEE. Trimming left V 0 bases short and J 4 bases short, with 13 bases between. CDR3 length: 15 amino acids. As DNA, the CDR3 is TGTGCCAGCAGCGTAGATGAGGGGTCAATCTATGGCTACACCTTC. This codes for CASSVDEGSIYGYTF.

V is TRBV5-1 and J is TRBJ1-5; D uncertain. Germline V lookup: CDR1 SGHRS, CDR2 YFSETQ. Trimming stripped 0 bases from V and 7 bases from J, with 8 bases between. The length of the CDR3 is 13 residues. The CDR3 here is CASSLDTQQPQHF. The DNA of the CDR3 is TGCGCCAGCAGCTTGGACACCCAGCAGCCCCAGCATTTT.

The chain employs TRBV21-1 and TRBJ2-7. TRBV21-1 is deemed a pseudogene. The CDR3 spans 15 residues. The CDR3 DNA sequence: TGTGCCAGCAGCGCACTACCGGGACCCTTCTACGAGCAGTACTTC. It translates to CASSALPGPFYEQYF.

This clone was seen a single time. The chain employs TRBV11-2 and TRBJ1-2, with TRBD1 identical over 9 bases. The CDR3 contains 16 residues. From germline, CDR1 is SGHAT and CDR2 FQNNGV. The trim removed 5 bases at V and 4 bases at J, leaving 11 bases unmatched. CDR3 nucleotides: TGTGCCAGCAGCCCTCACTTCGGACAGGGGCCCTATGGCTACACCTTC. This translates into CASSPHFGQGPYGYTF.

This sequence joins TRBV5-1 and TRBJ1-4; D gene unclear. The ends were cut back, 2 bases at V and 0 bases at J, with 11 bases in the middle. CDR3 size: 16 residues. The germline V gene has CDR1 SGHRS and CDR2 YFSETQ. CDR3 DNA sequence: TGCGCCAGCAGCTTTAATTACGGAGCAACTAATGAAAAACTGTTTTTT. Translated: CASSFNYGATNEKLFF.

The J gene is TRBJ1-4, the V gene TRBV5-1, with 7 bases aligning to TRBD1. Trimming took 1 base from V and 5 from J; bases not matched to a gene: 5. The length of the CDR3 is 15 residues. Germline loops: CDR1 SGHRS, CDR2 YFSETQ. CDR3 residues: CASSLTGAQNEKLFF. CDR3 sequence (DNA): TGCGCCAGCAGCTTGACAGGGGCCCAAAATGAAAAACTGTTTTTT.